This entry features one T cell receptor beta chain sequence. This record comes from a study of OX40 agonist ivuxolimab in advanced cancers. The table came from immunoSEQ multiplex PCR; TCRdb's copy has only in-frame clones and leaves some out. The sample consists of around 19,000 clones, over 65% of them appearing once. The CDR3 is 12 amino acids. With 7 bases removed from V and 8 bases from J, the gap between germline ends came to 11 bases. Germline CDR1 reads SEHNR; CDR2 reads FQNEAQ (reference sequence). This material consisted of CD4+ or CD8+ T cells sorted from blood, taken in a trial of the OX40 agonist ivuxolimab. This receptor was taken from an adult with an advanced solid tumor such as melanoma, head and neck, liver or kidney cancer. The chain joins TRBV7-9 to TRBJ1-4; D gene ambiguous. DNA for the CDR3: TGTGCCAGCACCCGAAGTTTGGAAAAACTGTTTTTT. This codes for CASTRSLEKLFF.